The following is a TCR beta chain sequence with its context. Its target is unknown. Libraries were prepared by immunoSEQ multiplex PCR; TCRdb keeps only in-frame clonotypes and omits some of them. The sample yields some 45,000 clones, around nine tenths seen once. Every single patient, without exception, relapsed after autologous stem cell transplantation, and brentuximab vedotin exposure varied. Looked up from germline, CDR1 is SGHKS and CDR2 is YYEKEE (reference sequence). Trimming stripped 0 bases from V and 0 bases from J, with 10 bases between. The CDR3 has 16 amino acids. This sample is drawn from a study of PD-1 blockade in classical Hodgkin lymphoma. Study conclusions and caveats: Baseline TCR diversity was reportedly lower in newly diagnosed patients than healthy donors.

The chain links TRBV5-5 to TRBJ2-1, with a weak D call TRBD1 (5 bases). Sequenced here: peripheral blood mononuclear cells (PBMCs), sampled at baseline. The receptor comes from a human donor with classical Hodgkin lymphoma. Here the CDR3 DNA reads TGTGCCAGCAGCTTGGTTGCAGGGTTCTCCTACAATGAGCAGTTCTTC. Protein product: CASSLVAGFSYNEQFF.